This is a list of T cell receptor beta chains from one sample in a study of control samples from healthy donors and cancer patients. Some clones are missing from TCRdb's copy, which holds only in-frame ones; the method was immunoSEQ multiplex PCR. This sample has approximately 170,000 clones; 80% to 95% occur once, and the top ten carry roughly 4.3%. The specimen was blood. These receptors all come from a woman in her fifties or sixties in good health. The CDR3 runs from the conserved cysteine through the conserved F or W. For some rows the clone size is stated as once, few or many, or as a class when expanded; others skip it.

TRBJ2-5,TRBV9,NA,CASSVAVTQETQYF
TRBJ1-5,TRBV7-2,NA,CASSLVTGDQPQHF
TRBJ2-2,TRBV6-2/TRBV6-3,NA,CASSPMVAGNTGELFF
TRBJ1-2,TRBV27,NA,CASSLFGSGYGYTF
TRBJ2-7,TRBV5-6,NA,CASSLAMGSQEEQYF
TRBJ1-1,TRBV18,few,CASSPHMNTEAFF
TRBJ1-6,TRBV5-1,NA,CASSLGTGGTSPLHF
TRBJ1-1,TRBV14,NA,CASSQWGRGENTEAFF
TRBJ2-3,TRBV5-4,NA,CASSLGQELTDTQYF
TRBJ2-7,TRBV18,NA,CASSTSSYEQYF
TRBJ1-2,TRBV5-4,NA,CALATGRERYTF
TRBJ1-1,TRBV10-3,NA,CAISGAANTEAFF
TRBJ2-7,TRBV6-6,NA,CASTTGRAAYEQYF
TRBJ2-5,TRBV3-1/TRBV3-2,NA,CASSQIGQFQETQYF
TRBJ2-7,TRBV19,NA,CASSTSGTGWEQYF
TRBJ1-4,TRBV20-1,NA,CSARNIEKLFF
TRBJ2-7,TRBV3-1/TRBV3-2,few,CASSQVATEQYF
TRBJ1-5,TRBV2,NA,CASSESGLGNQPQHF
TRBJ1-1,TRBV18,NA,CASSPRDTEAFF
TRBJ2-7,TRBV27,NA,CATGQGWDEQYF
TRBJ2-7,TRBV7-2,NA,CASSLLAGGYYEQYF
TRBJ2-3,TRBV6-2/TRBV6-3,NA,CASSYSAGLAQYF
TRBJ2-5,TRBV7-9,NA,CASSRTGGLGETQYF
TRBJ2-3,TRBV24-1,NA,CATSDSSLGGTRTDTQYF
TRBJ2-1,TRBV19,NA,CASSPSGGSYNEQFF
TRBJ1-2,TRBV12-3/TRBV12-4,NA,CATKQGHGYTF
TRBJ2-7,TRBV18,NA,CASSLEAGPYEQYF
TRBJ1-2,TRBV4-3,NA,CASSQREVAVGYTF
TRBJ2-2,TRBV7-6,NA,CASSYNPGQGGPGELFF
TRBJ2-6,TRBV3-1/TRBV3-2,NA,CASSQAPGAGANVLTF
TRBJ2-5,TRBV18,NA,CASSPRTGAEGGTQYF
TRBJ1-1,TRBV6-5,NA,CASSYSRGAEAFF
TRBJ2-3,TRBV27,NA,CASSKGGGRNTDTQYF
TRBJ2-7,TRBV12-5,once,CASGLVGTEQYF
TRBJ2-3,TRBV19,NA,CASMPRGGPDTQYF
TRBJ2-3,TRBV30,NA,CAWSASGDTQYF
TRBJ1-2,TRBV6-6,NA,CASSYTANYGYTF
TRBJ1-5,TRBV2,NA,CASSRGQYILPQHF
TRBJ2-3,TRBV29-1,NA,CSPLVGLSGGTDTQYF
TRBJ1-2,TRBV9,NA,CASSVDGGGYTF
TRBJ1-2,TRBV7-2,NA,CASSSTGDGGYTF
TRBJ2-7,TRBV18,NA,CASSPPRGALSYEQYF
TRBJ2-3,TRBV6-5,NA,CASSYVGTQYF
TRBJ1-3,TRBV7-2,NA,CASSLAQRGIVGNTIYF
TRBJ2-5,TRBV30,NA,CAWSVPAGSETQYF